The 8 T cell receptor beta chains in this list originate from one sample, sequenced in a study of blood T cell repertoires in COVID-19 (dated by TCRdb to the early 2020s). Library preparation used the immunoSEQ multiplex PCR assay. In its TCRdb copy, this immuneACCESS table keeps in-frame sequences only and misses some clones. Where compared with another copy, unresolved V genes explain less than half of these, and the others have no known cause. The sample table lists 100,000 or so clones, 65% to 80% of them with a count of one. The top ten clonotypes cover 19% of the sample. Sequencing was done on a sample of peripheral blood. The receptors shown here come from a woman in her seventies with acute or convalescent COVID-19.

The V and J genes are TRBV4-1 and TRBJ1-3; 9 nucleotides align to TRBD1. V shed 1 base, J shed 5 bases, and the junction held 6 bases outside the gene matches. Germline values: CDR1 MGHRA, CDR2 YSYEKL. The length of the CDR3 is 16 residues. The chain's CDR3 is CASSQVGQGFRNTIYF. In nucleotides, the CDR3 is TGCGCCAGCAGCCAAGTGGGACAGGGTTTCAGAAACACCATATATTTT.

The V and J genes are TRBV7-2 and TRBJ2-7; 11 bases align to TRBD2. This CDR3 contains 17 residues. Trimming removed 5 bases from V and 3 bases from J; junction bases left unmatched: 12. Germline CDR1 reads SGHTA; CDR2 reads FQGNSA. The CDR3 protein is CASSPRASGGTFYEQYF. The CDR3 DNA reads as TGTGCCAGCAGCCCCCGGGCTAGCGGGGGGACCTTCTACGAGCAGTACTTC.

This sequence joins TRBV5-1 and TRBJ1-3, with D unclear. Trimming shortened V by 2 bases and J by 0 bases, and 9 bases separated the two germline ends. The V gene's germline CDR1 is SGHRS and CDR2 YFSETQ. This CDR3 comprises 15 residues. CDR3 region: CASSLNQNSGNTIYF. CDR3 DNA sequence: TGCGCCAGCAGCTTAAACCAGAACTCTGGAAACACCATATATTTT.

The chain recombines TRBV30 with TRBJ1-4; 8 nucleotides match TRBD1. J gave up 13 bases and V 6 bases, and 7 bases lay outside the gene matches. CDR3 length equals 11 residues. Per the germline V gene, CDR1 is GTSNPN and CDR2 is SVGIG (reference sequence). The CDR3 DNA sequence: TGTGCCTGCCACAGGGGGGGGAGACTGTTTTTT. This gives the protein CACHRGGRLFF. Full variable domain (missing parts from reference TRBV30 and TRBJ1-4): SQTIHQWPATLVQPVGSPLSLECTVEGTSNPNLYWYRQAAGRGLQLLFYSVGIGQISSEVPQNLSASRPQDRQFILSSKKLLLSDSGFYLCACHRGGRLFFGSGTQLSVL.

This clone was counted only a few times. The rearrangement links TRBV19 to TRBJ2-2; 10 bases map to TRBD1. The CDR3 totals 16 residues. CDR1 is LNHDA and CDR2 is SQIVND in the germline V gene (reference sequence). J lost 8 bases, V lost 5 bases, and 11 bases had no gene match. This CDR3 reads CASSPGQGVLPGELFF. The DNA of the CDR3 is TGTGCCAGTAGTCCCGGACAGGGGGTCCTACCGGGGGAGCTGTTTTTT.

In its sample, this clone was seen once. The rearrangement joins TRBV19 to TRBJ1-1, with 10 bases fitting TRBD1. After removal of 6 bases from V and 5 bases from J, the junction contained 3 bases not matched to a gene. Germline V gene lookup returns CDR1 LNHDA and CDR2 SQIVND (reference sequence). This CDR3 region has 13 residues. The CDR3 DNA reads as TGTGCCAGTAGCGACAGGGGGCGGACTGAAGCTTTCTTT. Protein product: CASSDRGRTEAFF.

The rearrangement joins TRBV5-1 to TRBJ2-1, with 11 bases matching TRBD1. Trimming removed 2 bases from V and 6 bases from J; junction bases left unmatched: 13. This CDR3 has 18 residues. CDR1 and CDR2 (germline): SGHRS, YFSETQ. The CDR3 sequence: CASSLTYSGQGAGNEQFF. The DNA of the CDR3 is TGCGCCAGCAGCTTAACCTATTCCGGACAGGGGGCTGGCAATGAGCAGTTCTTC.

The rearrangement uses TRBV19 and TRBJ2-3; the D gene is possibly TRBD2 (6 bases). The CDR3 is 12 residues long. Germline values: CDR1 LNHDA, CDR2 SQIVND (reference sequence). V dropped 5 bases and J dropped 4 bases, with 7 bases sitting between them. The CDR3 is CASSGGADTQYF. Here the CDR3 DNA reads TGTGCCAGTAGTGGAGGGGCAGATACGCAGTATTTT.